The 8 T cell receptor beta chains below all came from one sample that was sequenced in a study of tumor-infiltrating lymphocytes in primary liver carcinoma (dated by TCRdb to the late 2010s). The sample was run on an Illumina HiSeq 2500. TCRbeta-specific cDNA was reverse-transcribed from 500 ng total RNA using a constant-region primer and ProtoScript II reverse transcriptase. Three nested multiplex PCR rounds, following a slightly modified ARM-PCR procedure, were used to build the TCRbeta libraries. Each of the first two PCR rounds ran for approximately 10 cycles using multiplex TRBV1-TRBV30 forward primers together with a Cbeta reverse primer. TCRdb trimmed public reads at Q25 via fastp, called clones via MiXCR and kept in-frame beta chains. CDR3 protein sequences are deduplicated, and each keeps its most common genes and DNA. The sample contains fewer than 150,000 distinct CDR3 sequences, 55% to 75% of them found a single time. Roughly a tenth of the sample comes from the top ten.

Without any cell sorting, total RNA and DNA were extracted together from around 20-30 mg of bulk tissue using the AllPrep DNA/RNA mini kit. Specimen: liver tumor tissue from sampling region 1. According to the study, the label for this sample's cell subset or site signals: tumor region T1, superior pole. The receptors were sampled from a woman aged 55-70 years with primary liver carcinoma and hepatitis B virus infection.

Details on this clonotype: Germline and junction disagree at one end, which may indicate a read error. V usage is TRBV11-2 and J usage is TRBJ2-1, with TRBD2 identical over 7 bases. The CDR3 loop spans 15 amino acids. CDR1 SGHAT and CDR2 FQNNGV come from the germline V gene. DNA for the CDR3: TGCGCCGGCAGCTTAGGGTCTAGCGGACGCAATGAGCAGTTCTTC. Protein sequence: CAGSLGSSGRNEQFF. The variable domain in full, completed from reference TRBV11-2 and TRBJ2-1, reads EAGVAQSPRYKIIEKRQSVAFWCNPISGHATLYWYQQILGQGPKLLIQFQNNGVVDDSQLPKDRFSAERLKGVDSTLKIQPAKLEDSAVYLCAGSLGSSGRNEQFFGPGTRLTVL.

As to this clonotype: The germline gene is not matched at one end of the junction; a read error may be the cause. CDR3 sequence reads: CVSILTPYNEQFF. In DNA form, the CDR3 reads TGTGTCAGCATCCTTACCCCCTACAATGAGCAGTTCTTC. This chain joins TRBV6-1 and TRBJ2-1, with unresolved D. This CDR3 comprises 13 residues. CDR1 is MNHNS, CDR2 SASEGT, per germline.

The chain employs TRBV11-2 and TRBJ2-1; D is possibly TRBD1 or TRBD2 (6 bases each). The CDR3 is made up of 17 amino acids. Looked up from germline, CDR1 is SGHAT and CDR2 is FQNNGV. The V end lost 6 bases, the J end lost 6 bases, and 24 bases lay between the germline ends. CDR3 DNA sequence: TGTGCCAGCAGTTCCCGGGGGCCACGGACCATGGGCAATGAGCAGTTCTTC. This codes for CASSSRGPRTMGNEQFF.

Many counts were recorded for this clonotype. The V and J genes are TRBV11-2 and TRBJ1-2, with D uncertain. The length of the CDR3 is 14 residues. V was shortened by 5 bases and J by 1 base, with 11 bases between the two germline ends. Looked up from germline, CDR1 is SGHAT and CDR2 is FQNNGV. CDR3 nucleotide sequence: TGTGCCAGCAGCCCACAGAATTTTAACTATGGCTACACCTTC. The encoded protein is CASSPQNFNYGYTF.

The V call is TRBV5-4, the J call TRBJ2-5, with 12 bases lining up with TRBD2. CDR3 length: 17 amino acids. Germline assignment: CDR1 SGHNT and CDR2 YYREEE (reference sequence). V shed 1 base and J 5 bases; nucleotides not matched to a gene: 9. The CDR3 is CASSLSSGGARGETQYF. The CDR3 DNA follows: TGTGCCAGCAGCTTGTCTAGCGGGGGGGCCCGGGGGGAGACCCAGTACTTC.

As regards this clonotype: The CDR3 ends on some other residue instead of the conserved phenylalanine or tryptophan, so this is likely a read error. This chain joins TRBV29-1 and TRBJ1-1; 9 positions match TRBD1. Germline V lookup: CDR1 SQVTM, CDR2 ANQGSEA. The CDR3 is made up of 14 amino acids. The CDR3 DNA reads as TGCAACGATGAAGAGAGGGGACAGGGTATCGTGGCTTTCTAT. It specifies CNDEERGQGIVAFY.

The V gene is TRBV11-2, the J gene TRBJ2-4, with 10 bases identical to TRBD1. J lost 7 bases, V lost 5 bases, and 8 bases had no gene match. Germline V gene sequence: CDR1 SGHAT, CDR2 FQNNGV. The CDR3 is 15 residues long. CDR3 DNA sequence: TGTGCCAGCAGCCTACGGACAGGGGGTATGAACATTCAGTACTTC. Protein product: CASSLRTGGMNIQYF.

This clonotype was recorded once. Sequence at one end of the junction differs from germline and may be a read error. CDR3 amino acids: CVSIRISTSTDTQYF. The CDR3, as DNA: TGTGTCAGCATTAGAATATCAACTAGTACAGATACGCAGTATTTT. The V call is TRBV11-2, the J call TRBJ2-3; possible D gene TRBD2, 5 bases. Germline V CDR1 and CDR2: SGHAT, FQNNGV. This CDR3 has 15 residues. The whole variable domain, remainder taken from reference TRBV11-2 and TRBJ2-3, is EAGVAQSPRYKIIEKRQSVAFWCNPISGHATLYWYQQILGQGPKLLIQFQNNGVVDDSQLPKDRFSAERLKGVDSTLKIQPAKLEDSAVYLCVSIRISTSTDTQYFGPGTRLTVL.